This passage covers 29 T cell receptor beta chains from one sample sequenced in a study of T cell responses to AZD1222 COVID-19 vaccine. The repertoire was sequenced with immunoSEQ multiplex PCR; TCRdb's copy has only in-frame clones and lacks some. The data contain 100,000 to 150,000 clones, around 94% of them singletons. The source material was peripheral blood, sampled on day 0 of AZD1222 vaccination. These receptors all stem from an adult in good health.

The V call is TRBV5-1, the J call TRBJ2-7; D is ambiguous. The CDR3 covers 13 residues. Germline-derived CDR1 and CDR2 are SGHRS and YFSETQ. The germline V and J ends were trimmed by 2 bases and 2 bases, with 8 bases remaining between them. CDR3 region: CASSFQVAYEQYF. In nucleotides, the CDR3 is TGCGCCAGCAGCTTCCAGGTTGCCTACGAGCAGTACTTC. Using reference TRBV5-1 and TRBJ2-7 for the parts outside the CDR3, the full variable domain is KAGVTQTPRYLIKTRGQQVTLSCSPISGHRSVSWYQQTPGQGLQFLFEYFSETQRNKGNFPGRFSGRQFSNSRSEMNVSTLELGDSALYLCASSFQVAYEQYFGPGTRLTVT.

The V gene is TRBV18, the J gene TRBJ2-5; TRBD1 aligns across 10 bases. CDR1 is KGHSH and CDR2 is LQKENI in the germline V gene. CDR3 length: 15 amino acids. Trimming at V came to 6 bases and at J to 5 bases, leaving 9 bases not matched to a gene. CDR3 in DNA: TGTGCCAGCTCTCCTGAGACAGGGGGCAGGGAGACCCAGTACTTC. It is translated as CASSPETGGRETQYF.

This sequence joins TRBV19 and TRBJ1-2, with 9 bases identical to TRBD1. Trimming took 3 bases from V and 8 from J; bases not matched to a gene: 13. From germline, CDR1 is LNHDA and CDR2 SQIVND (reference sequence). The CDR3 runs to 16 residues. The CDR3 coding sequence is TGTGCCAGTAGTATCCGCCCGGGACAGGGCGGGGTGGGCTACACCTTC. This gives the protein CASSIRPGQGGVGYTF.

This chain uses TRBV10-3 with TRBJ2-6; D is unclear. V lost 2 bases and J 0 bases, leaving 2 bases between the germline ends. The CDR3 runs to 14 residues. The germline CDR1 and CDR2 sequences are ENHRY and SYGVKD. CDR3 in amino acids: CAISESSGANVLTF. As DNA, the CDR3 is TGTGCCATCAGTGAGAGCTCTGGGGCCAACGTCCTGACTTTC.

The count of this clone is one. The CDR3 DNA sequence: TGTGCCAGCAGCTTATACACGGTACAAGAGACCCAGTACTTC. The encoded protein is CASSLYTVQETQYF. The chain is built from TRBV7-9 and TRBJ2-5, with D unresolved. V lost 2 bases and J 2 bases, leaving 9 bases between the germline ends. The CDR3 spans 14 residues. Germline CDR1 SEHNR, CDR2 FQNEAQ (reference sequence).

The chain combines TRBV20-1 with TRBJ1-2; the D gene is possibly TRBD1 (6 bases). This CDR3 has 11 residues. Germline assignment: CDR1 DFQATT and CDR2 SNEGSKA (reference sequence). Trimming removed 1 base at V and 8 bases at J, with 8 bases between. The CDR3 region is CSARGQEGYTF. The CDR3 nucleotides read TGCAGTGCTAGAGGACAGGAAGGCTACACCTTC.

The V call is TRBV27, the J call TRBJ2-1; D might be TRBD2 (6 bases). V lost 6 bases, J lost 6 bases, and 18 bases lay in between. The V gene's germline CDR1 is MNHEY and CDR2 SMNVEV (reference sequence). The CDR3 runs to 15 residues. The CDR3 region is CASSPGSLLGNEQFF. CDR3 DNA: TGTGCCAGCAGCCCCGGGAGTCTATTGGGCAATGAGCAGTTCTTC.

V and J are TRBV19 and TRBJ2-1; 14 bases fit TRBD2. Germline V gene data show CDR1 as LNHDA and CDR2 as SQIVND (reference sequence). Trimming at V came to 3 bases and at J to 7 bases, leaving 5 bases not matched to a gene. There are 16 residues in the CDR3. The CDR3 here is CASSIGLAGGQNEQFF. The CDR3 DNA reads TGTGCCAGTAGTATCGGACTAGCGGGAGGACAGAATGAGCAGTTCTTC.

This chain connects TRBV7-9 to TRBJ2-5; D is unresolved. Germline V CDR1 and CDR2: SEHNR, FQNEAQ (reference sequence). Trimming stripped 4 bases from V and 4 bases from J, with 13 bases between. CDR3 size: 14 residues. The CDR3 is CASSSLGARETQYF. The CDR3 DNA reads TGTGCCAGCAGCTCACTGGGCGCGCGAGAGACCCAGTACTTC.

This chain joins TRBV7-2 and TRBJ1-6; D not resolved. This CDR3 comprises 14 residues. The germline CDR1 and CDR2 sequences are SGHTA and FQGNSA. Trimming removed 5 bases from V and 2 bases from J, with 7 bases in between. The CDR3 here is CASSRVPYNSPLHF. Here the CDR3 DNA reads TGTGCCAGCAGCCGGGTCCCCTATAATTCACCCCTCCACTTT.

This chain joins TRBV7-2 and TRBJ1-2; a weak D match, TRBD1 (6 bases). Trimming stripped 4 bases from V and 4 bases from J, with 16 bases between. CDR1 and CDR2 (germline): SGHTA, FQGNSA. The CDR3 runs to 15 residues. The chain's CDR3 is CASSYPPGQSYGYTF. CDR3 sequence (DNA): TGTGCCAGCAGCTACCCGCCCGGACAGAGCTATGGCTACACCTTC.

V is TRBV7-9 and J is TRBJ2-1, with a weak D call TRBD2 (6 bases). Germline V gene data show CDR1 as SEHNR and CDR2 as FQNEAQ (reference sequence). The CDR3 totals 16 residues. Trimming cost V 5 bases and J 2 bases, with 16 bases left between them. CDR3 nucleotides: TGTGCCAGCAGCCTCTCCCAATTAGCGGCCTACAATGAGCAGTTCTTC. This encodes CASSLSQLAAYNEQFF.

The V and J genes are TRBV6-5 and TRBJ1-3; D uncertain. This CDR3 spans 16 amino acids. V lost 2 bases and J lost 6, with 17 bases in between. Germline V gene data show CDR1 as MNHEY and CDR2 as SVGAGI. The CDR3 is CASSYRSARGENTIYF. DNA of the CDR3: TGTGCCAGCAGTTACCGTTCGGCCCGTGGGGAAAACACCATATATTTT.

V usage is TRBV6-5 and J usage is TRBJ2-1; 10 nucleotides match TRBD2. After removal of 6 bases from V and 3 bases from J, the junction contained 5 bases not matched to a gene. Germline V gene lookup returns CDR1 MNHEY and CDR2 SVGAGI. The CDR3 runs to 15 residues. CDR3 nucleotides: TGTGCCAGCAGACCTAGCGGGAGCGGCTACAATGAGCAGTTCTTC. Its protein is CASRPSGSGYNEQFF.

The chain combines TRBV4-3 with TRBJ2-3; perhaps TRBD2 as D (5 bases). Trimming took 6 bases from V and 3 from J, leaving 16 bases between them. The CDR3 covers 15 residues. Germline values: CDR1 LGHNA, CDR2 YSLEER. In DNA, the CDR3 is TGCGCCAGCAGGGTAGCGCCCACGAGGACAGATACGCAGTATTTT. Amino acids: CASRVAPTRTDTQYF.

The CDR3 region has the DNA TGTGCCAGCAGTTCGTACATCTCCGGGTCCTACGACTACACCTTC. Its protein is CASSSYISGSYDYTF. The chain combines TRBV27 with TRBJ1-2; D is uncertain. V lost 4 bases and J 10 bases, leaving 22 bases between the germline ends. Per the germline V gene, CDR1 is MNHEY and CDR2 is SMNVEV (reference sequence). This CDR3 spans 15 amino acids.

The chain combines TRBV9 with TRBJ2-7, with D possibly TRBD1 on 5 matching bases. This CDR3 spans 15 amino acids. V was clipped by 0 bases and J by 0 bases, with 10 bases between them. Germline V gene lookup returns CDR1 SGDLS and CDR2 YYNGEE. CDR3 residues: CASSVGQQSSYEQYF. The DNA for the CDR3 is TGTGCCAGCAGCGTAGGACAGCAGTCCTCCTACGAGCAGTACTTC.

Only one count was recorded for this clone. The V call is TRBV6-5, the J call TRBJ2-7; 12 nucleotides agree with TRBD2. The germline V gene has CDR1 MNHEY and CDR2 SVGAGI. The CDR3 sequence is 14 residues long. Trimming cost V 6 bases and J 6 bases; bases outside gene matches: 6. The CDR3 DNA follows: TGTGCCAGCAGGCTAACTAGCGGGAGGAGCGAGCAGTACTTC. Amino acid sequence: CASRLTSGRSEQYF.

The chain employs TRBV19 and TRBJ2-3; TRBD2 matches at 9 bases. Germline V lookup: CDR1 LNHDA, CDR2 SQIVND (reference sequence). V shed 5 bases, J shed 4 bases, and the junction held 4 bases outside the gene matches. This CDR3 comprises 14 residues. The CDR3 region is CASSSRLAADTQYF. In nucleotides, the CDR3 is TGTGCCAGTAGTTCCCGACTAGCGGCAGATACGCAGTATTTT.

The gene calls are TRBV28 and TRBJ2-2; tentatively, D is TRBD2 (6 bases). The CDR3 covers 16 residues. Trimming pared 4 bases from V and 4 bases from J, leaving 16 bases between. CDR1 and CDR2 (germline): MDHEN, SYDVKM. CDR3 sequence: CASSYRGGRFTGELFF. CDR3 sequence (DNA): TGTGCCAGCAGTTATCGAGGAGGGAGGTTCACCGGGGAGCTGTTTTTT.

V is TRBV5-6 and J is TRBJ1-2; D gene unclear. Trimming took off 4 bases at V and 6 bases at J, with 13 bases between the two ends. The CDR3 has 13 residues. CDR1 is SGHDT and CDR2 is YYEEEE in the germline V gene. The DNA of the CDR3 is TGTGCCAGCAGCCCTCCCGTAGGGCATGGCTACACCTTC. Protein product: CASSPPVGHGYTF. The full variable domain, rest sourced from reference TRBV5-6 and TRBJ1-2, is DAGVTQSPTHLIKTRGQQVTLRCSPKSGHDTVSWYQQALGQGPQFIFQYYEEEERQRGNFPDRFSGHQFPNYSSELNVNALLLGDSALYLCASSPPVGHGYTFGSGTRLTVV.

The J gene is TRBJ2-5, the V gene TRBV7-7; TRBD2 might be the D (5 bases). The CDR3 is made up of 16 amino acids. The germline V gene has CDR1 SSHAT and CDR2 FNYEAQ (reference sequence). Trimming removed 1 base at V and 2 bases at J, with 14 bases between. The CDR3 region is CASSLGGFGPQETQYF. The CDR3 nucleotides read TGTGCCAGCAGCTTAGGAGGGTTTGGGCCACAAGAGACCCAGTACTTC.

The rearrangement links TRBV7-3 to TRBJ2-1; TRBD2 matches 9 bases. The CDR3 spans 15 residues. Trimming at V came to 5 bases and at J to 10 bases, leaving 12 bases not matched to a gene. CDR1 and CDR2 (germline): SGHTA, FQGTGA. The CDR3 here is CASSAGTSNMGEQFF. The CDR3, as DNA: TGTGCCAGCAGCGCCGGGACTAGCAACATGGGGGAGCAGTTCTTC.

This clone has only one observation. The V gene is TRBV24-1, the J gene TRBJ2-1; 10 bases are shared with TRBD2. Germline assignment: CDR1 KGHDR and CDR2 SFDVKD. This CDR3 is 16 amino acids long. The V gene end was trimmed by 3 bases and the J gene end by 5 bases; junction bases not matched to a gene: 6. The CDR3 loop reads CATSDLTSGKDNEQFF. The DNA of the CDR3 is TGTGCCACCAGTGATCTTACTAGCGGGAAAGACAATGAGCAGTTCTTC.

The J gene is TRBJ2-1, the V gene TRBV4-2; TRBD2 agrees at 8 bases. The CDR3 contains 15 residues. V lost 0 bases and J lost 7; bases outside the gene matches: 5. CDR1 is LGHNA and CDR2 is YNFKEQ in the germline V gene. For the CDR3, the DNA is TGTGCCAGCAGCCAAGATGTGGCTAGCGGGAATGAGCAGTTCTTC. It is translated as CASSQDVASGNEQFF.

The chain recombines TRBV4-2 with TRBJ1-5; 9 nucleotides agree with TRBD1. CDR1 is LGHNA, CDR2 YNFKEQ, per germline. Trimming removed 3 bases from V and 7 bases from J; junction bases left unmatched: 16. The CDR3 totals 18 residues. CDR3 residues: CASSQKGQGVDQAQPQHF. The CDR3 DNA sequence: TGTGCCAGCAGCCAGAAGGGACAGGGAGTCGACCAAGCCCAGCCCCAGCATTTT.

The J gene is TRBJ2-1, the V gene TRBV7-3, with 9 bases matching TRBD2. The CDR3 spans 16 residues. Germline-derived CDR1 and CDR2 are SGHTA and FQGTGA. V was clipped by 2 bases and J by 4 bases; unmatched bases: 6. CDR3 amino acids: CASSLVSGSSYNEQFF. The CDR3 bases are TGTGCCAGCAGCTTAGTTAGCGGGAGTTCGTACAATGAGCAGTTCTTC.

J is TRBJ2-4 and V is TRBV5-4; 7 bases align to TRBD2. CDR1 and CDR2 from the germline V gene are SGHNT and YYREEE (reference sequence). The V and J ends lost 4 bases and 3 bases, in that order; junction bases with no gene match: 4. This CDR3 has 14 amino acids. The CDR3 reads CASSLWGGKNIQYF. The DNA for the CDR3 is TGTGCCAGCAGCCTCTGGGGGGGCAAAAACATTCAGTACTTC.

The V gene is TRBV27, the J gene TRBJ2-3, with 8 bases that match TRBD2. The V and J ends lost 3 bases and 2 bases, in that order; junction bases with no gene match: 7. This CDR3 region has 16 residues. Germline CDR1 is MNHEY and CDR2 is SMNVEV (reference sequence). Here the CDR3 reads CASSFRLAGPTDTQYF. CDR3 nucleotide sequence: TGTGCCAGCAGTTTCAGGTTAGCGGGACCCACAGATACGCAGTATTTT.